This TCR beta chain derives from a study of cytomegalovirus exposure and HLA in healthy donors. Study results and caveats: Reportedly, diagnosis of cytomegalovirus status by the classifier showed high specificity and sensitivity.

This clone has just a few counts. Its antigen is currently unknown. Clones were read by immunoSEQ multiplex PCR, and TCRdb kept only the in-frame ones, dropping some. The sample yields some 170,000 clones, 89% seen once. This CDR3 spans 16 amino acids. The V gene end was trimmed by 0 bases and the J gene end by 6 bases; junction bases not matched to a gene: 6. The germline V gene has CDR1 LGHNA and CDR2 YNFKEQ. Sequenced sample: PBMCs. J is TRBJ1-5 and V is TRBV4-2; 9 bases line up with TRBD1. This TCR derives from a woman aged 18-35 years in good health and CMV-seropositive. The DNA for the CDR3 is TGTGCCAGCAGCCAAGAGTCGGGACAGGGAGGTCAGCCCCAGCATTTT. It translates to CASSQESGQGGQPQHF.